This T cell receptor beta chain appears in the sequencing data of a study of cytomegalovirus exposure and HLA in healthy donors. Study outcomes and limitations: Researchers had no immune exposure information except CMV serostatus available. TCR beta chains associated with HLA were, in a later analysis, more clonally expanded than equally common others. As a later analysis showed, a missense DCLRE1C variant was linked to trimming of TCR beta V- and J-genes.

The PCR employed 60 Vbeta primers together with 13 Jbeta primers. TCRdb keeps only in-frame clones here, not all; method: immunoSEQ multiplex PCR. This sample lists 60,000 to 80,000 clones; its ten largest clones have 0.83%. The CDR3 totals 13 residues. The V and J ends lost 1 base and 6 bases respectively, with 10 bases between them. CDR1 and CDR2 from the germline V gene are SGHKS and YYEKEE (reference sequence). Points on this clone: What it binds is not known.

The source of this sequence is a boy between 10 and 17 years old in good health and CMV-seronegative. Sequencing was done on a sample of PBMCs. V gene TRBV5-5 combines with J gene TRBJ1-2; maybe TRBD1 (6 bases). CDR3 protein: CASSLFRGDGYTF. The CDR3 bases are TGTGCCAGCAGCTTGTTCAGGGGCGATGGCTACACCTTC. Complete variable domain (other parts from reference TRBV5-5 and TRBJ1-2): DAGVTQSPTHLIKTRGQQVTLRCSPISGHKSVSWYQQVLGQGPQFIFQYYEKEERGRGNFPDRFSARQFPNYSSELNVNALLLGDSALYLCASSLFRGDGYTFGSGTRLTVV.